This TCR beta chain was captured by sequencing in a study of patients and donors after allogeneic stem cell transplantation. Using its own MiXCR run on the RT-PCR reads, TCRdb lists one record per CDR3 protein. This sample has about 230,000 distinct CDR3 sequences; 14% occur once, and the top ten carry around 10%. Germline loops: CDR1 LGHDT, CDR2 YNNKEL (reference sequence). Trimming took off 0 bases at V and 0 bases at J, with 12 bases between the two ends. This CDR3 region has 16 residues. This clonotype has just a few counts. The TCR sequence derives from a human donor who was either an allogeneic HSCT recipient or a stem cell or donor lymphocyte infusion donor (not recorded which). It is not recorded whose cells these are; they may come from a transplant donor. The chain combines TRBV3-1 with TRBJ2-7; TRBD1 or TRBD2 may be the D gene (6 bases each). Sequencing used blood, either unsorted or a sorted T cell fraction (not recorded which). CDR3 bases: TGTGCCAGCAGCCAAGAGGGGGGCGGATTCTCCTACGAGCAGTACTTC. Translation gives CASSQEGGGFSYEQYF.